Listed here are 16 T cell receptor beta chains from one sample, sequenced in a study of identical twins. Each CDR3 protein gets one entry after TCRdb re-called the 5' RACE reads with MiXCR. Counted here are about 470,000 distinct CDR3 sequences, 20% to 30% occurring once; the ten biggest clones make up 2.9%. The sample was also reused in another study, on T cells expressing NK-cell markers.

Sequenced input: CD4+ T cells sorted from blood. Every receptor here comes from a woman younger than 30 in good health.

The chain has TRBV5-6 and TRBJ2-1, with D perhaps assigned TRBD1 or TRBD2 (5 bases each). The CDR3 consists of 19 residues. With 1 base removed from V and 1 base from J, the gap between germline ends came to 21 bases. The germline CDR1 and CDR2 sequences are SGHDT and YYEEEE. The CDR3 DNA sequence: TGTGCCAGCAGCTTGTATTTTCGGGGCGCGGTGCGGTCCTACAATGAGCAGTTCTTC. Translation gives CASSLYFRGAVRSYNEQFF.

The genes are TRBV11-2 and TRBJ2-2; 10 bases line up with TRBD1. Germline V lookup: CDR1 SGHAT, CDR2 FQNNGV. The V gene end was trimmed by 6 bases and the J gene end by 3 bases; junction bases not matched to a gene: 7. This CDR3 region has 16 residues. The chain's CDR3 is CASSYGTGVDTGELFF. DNA for the CDR3: TGTGCCAGCAGTTACGGGACAGGGGTCGACACCGGGGAGCTGTTTTTT.

There are many counts of this clonotype. The CDR3: CASTEGSGNYGYTF. The CDR3 DNA reads as TGTGCCAGCACCGAGGGCAGTGGAAACTATGGCTACACCTTC. This chain links TRBV6-2 or TRBV6-3 with TRBJ1-2, with D hard to call. Trimming shortened V by 7 bases and J by 2 bases, and 14 bases separated the two germline ends. Germline V gene data show CDR1 as MNHEY and CDR2 as SVGEGT. The CDR3 spans 14 residues.

This clonotype was observed a handful of times. The chain recombines TRBV6-1 with TRBJ2-7, with 7 bases identical to TRBD2. Trimming cost V 6 bases and J 3 bases; bases outside gene matches: 14. The CDR3 loop spans 16 amino acids. CDR1 is MNHNS, CDR2 SASEGT, per germline. In DNA, the CDR3 is TGTGCCAGCAGCGAACTTCGGGCTAGCGGAATCTACGAGCAGTACTTC. Translation: CASSELRASGIYEQYF.

This chain uses TRBV11-1 with TRBJ2-1; a possible D gene is TRBD1 (6 bases). The V gene's germline CDR1 is SGHAT and CDR2 FQDESV (reference sequence). The CDR3 spans 18 residues. The V end lost 5 bases, the J end lost 7 bases, and 27 bases lay between the germline ends. DNA of the CDR3: TGTGCCAGCAGCCCCCGGGTCTGGGGGCTACCCCAGAAGAATGAGCAGTTCTTC. Translating gives CASSPRVWGLPQKNEQFF.

This chain links TRBV5-1 with TRBJ2-3, with D maybe TRBD2 (5 bases). The CDR3 runs to 14 residues. Germline values: CDR1 SGHRS, CDR2 YFSETQ. The germline V and J ends were trimmed by 1 base and 4 bases, with 10 bases remaining between them. The CDR3 protein is CASSLTSYSDTQYF. CDR3 DNA sequence: TGCGCCAGCAGCTTGACTAGTTATTCAGATACGCAGTATTTT.

The chain carries TRBV3-1 and TRBJ2-2; 7 bases align to TRBD1. Trimming took 3 bases from V and 5 from J; bases not matched to a gene: 18. The CDR3 covers 19 residues. Germline-derived CDR1 and CDR2 are LGHDT and YNNKEL (reference sequence). The CDR3 region has the DNA TGTGCCAGCAGCCAGGCTGCCTTAAGAATGACAGGGTATACCGGGGAGCTGTTTTTT. It is translated as CASSQAALRMTGYTGELFF.

This clonotype was seen more than once but under ten times. V is TRBV19 and J is TRBJ2-1; D uncertain. CDR3 length equals 12 residues. Per germline, CDR1 LNHDA and CDR2 SQIVND (reference sequence). V was pared by 3 bases and J by 8 bases, with 8 bases between. For the CDR3, the DNA is TGTGCCAGTAGTATTTACGGCGATGAGCAGTTCTTC. Protein sequence: CASSIYGDEQFF.

This clonotype was seen only a few times. The chain is built from TRBV14 and TRBJ1-5, with TRBD1 matching 7 bases. This CDR3 is built from 16 residues. Losses at the gene ends were 3 bases for V and 6 bases for J; bases not matched to a gene: 11. Germline-derived CDR1 and CDR2 are SGHDN and FVKESK. CDR3 coding DNA: TGTGCCAGCAGCCATGGAACAGGGGTCCTAGTTCAGCCCCAGCATTTT. Encoded protein: CASSHGTGVLVQPQHF.

This sequence joins TRBV12-3 or TRBV12-4 and TRBJ2-7; the match to TRBD2 covers 7 bases. CDR3 size: 14 residues. Trimming took 6 bases from V and 0 from J; bases not matched to a gene: 5. The CDR3 sequence: CASSPREGSYEQYF. CDR3 in DNA: TGTGCCAGCAGCCCCAGGGAGGGCTCCTACGAGCAGTACTTC.

The chain joins TRBV14 to TRBJ2-1, with D perhaps given as TRBD1 or TRBD2 (5 bases each). The CDR3 runs 14 residues. Trimming shortened V by 3 bases and J by 5 bases, and 11 bases separated the two germline ends. Germline assignment: CDR1 SGHDN and CDR2 FVKESK. This chain's CDR3 is CASSHRDVNNEQFF. The CDR3 region has the DNA TGTGCCAGCAGCCATAGGGACGTCAACAATGAGCAGTTCTTC.

This clonotype has only a few counts. The chain couples TRBV3-1 to TRBJ1-2; 7 bases are a match to TRBD1. After removal of 5 bases from V and 8 bases from J, the junction contained 8 bases not matched to a gene. The CDR3 runs 13 residues. Germline CDR1 reads LGHDT; CDR2 reads YNNKEL (reference sequence). The DNA of the CDR3 is TGTGCCAGCAGCTACGACAGGGAAGGAGGCTACACCTTC. This sequence encodes CASSYDREGGYTF.

The rearrangement joins TRBV5-1 to TRBJ1-4; D is ambiguous. CDR3 length: 16 residues. CDR1 is SGHRS and CDR2 is YFSETQ in the germline V gene. The ends were cut back, 2 bases at V and 7 bases at J, with 18 bases in the middle. This chain's CDR3 is CASSFTGGEYSEKLFF. DNA of the CDR3: TGCGCCAGCAGCTTCACCGGCGGGGAGTACAGTGAAAAACTGTTTTTT.

This clonotype showed up just once. The chain couples TRBV20-1 to TRBJ1-1; a weak D match, TRBD1 (5 bases). The V and J ends lost 3 bases and 5 bases respectively, with 10 bases between them. Germline V lookup: CDR1 DFQATT, CDR2 SNEGSKA (reference sequence). CDR3 length: 12 amino acids. CDR3 in amino acids: CSASGGETEAFF. The DNA for the CDR3 is TGCAGTGCTAGCGGAGGGGAAACTGAAGCTTTCTTT.

This chain links TRBV29-1 with TRBJ2-5; TRBD2 aligns across 8 bases. The CDR3 contains 14 residues. Germline V CDR1 and CDR2: SQVTM, ANQGSEA. V lost 4 bases and J lost 2; bases outside the gene matches: 6. The CDR3 loop reads CSVVIAGIQETQYF. CDR3 nucleotides: TGCAGCGTTGTAATAGCGGGGATACAAGAGACCCAGTACTTC. Together with reference TRBV29-1 and TRBJ2-5, the CDR3 gives the full variable domain: SAVISQKPSRDICQRGTSLTIQCQVDSQVTMMFWYRQQPGQSLTLIATANQGSEATYESGFVIDKFPISRPNLTFSTLTVSNMSPEDSSIYLCSVVIAGIQETQYFGPGTRLLVL.

The V and J genes are TRBV27 and TRBJ2-7, with TRBD1 as a possible D gene (5 bases). The germline CDR1 and CDR2 sequences are MNHEY and SMNVEV (reference sequence). The CDR3 runs 14 residues. Between the trimmed V and J ends, which lost 6 bases and 1 base, there was a span of 13 bases. This CDR3 reads CASRYTTVSYEQYF. CDR3 sequence (DNA): TGTGCCAGCAGATATACGACAGTTTCCTACGAGCAGTACTTC.